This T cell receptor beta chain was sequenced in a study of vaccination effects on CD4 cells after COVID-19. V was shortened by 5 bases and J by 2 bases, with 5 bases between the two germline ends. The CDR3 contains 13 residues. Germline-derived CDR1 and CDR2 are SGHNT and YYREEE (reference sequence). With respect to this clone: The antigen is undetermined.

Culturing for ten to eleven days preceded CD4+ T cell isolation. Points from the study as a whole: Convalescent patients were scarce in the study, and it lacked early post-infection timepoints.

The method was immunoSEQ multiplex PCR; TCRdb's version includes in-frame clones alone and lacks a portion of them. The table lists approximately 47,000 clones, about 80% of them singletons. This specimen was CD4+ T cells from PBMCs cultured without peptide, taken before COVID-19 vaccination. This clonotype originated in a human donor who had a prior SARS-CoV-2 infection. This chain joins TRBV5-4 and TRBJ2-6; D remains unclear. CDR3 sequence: CASRDAGANVLTF. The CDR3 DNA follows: TGTGCCAGCAGGGATGCTGGGGCCAACGTCCTGACTTTC.